Shown below are 10 T cell receptor beta chains from a single sample sequenced in a study of cytotoxic CD8 clonotypes in ibrutinib-treated CLL. Assay used: immunoSEQ multiplex PCR; TCRdb lists only in-frame clones, some missing. The data hold about 160,000 clones, with around 84% observed a single time. Sample: PBMCs, taken after 12 months of ibrutinib treatment. These receptors came from a human donor with chronic lymphocytic leukemia.

The genes are TRBV7-9 and TRBJ2-7, with no clear D. CDR3 length: 18 residues. Germline values: CDR1 SEHNR, CDR2 FQNEAQ (reference sequence). Trimming took 6 bases from V and 3 from J, leaving 27 bases between them. Written as DNA, the CDR3 is TGTGCCAGCAGTTCCTGGGGTGGTAGCTCCAGAGTAGGCTACGAGCAGTACTTC. Translating it yields CASSSWGGSSRVGYEQYF. The full variable domain, with the rest looked up from reference TRBV7-9 and TRBJ2-7, is DTGVSQNPRHKITKRGQNVTFRCDPISEHNRLYWYRQTLGQGPEFLTYFQNEAQLEKSRLLSDRFSAERPKGSFSTLEIQRTEQGDSAMYLCASSSWGGSSRVGYEQYFGPGTRLTVT.

CDR3 protein: CASSPPNRYNEQFF. Written as DNA, the CDR3 is TGTGCCAGCAGTCCCCCGAACAGGTACAATGAGCAGTTCTTC. This rearrangement joins TRBV5-4 to TRBJ2-1; weak D call: TRBD1 (5 bases). The CDR3 covers 14 residues. In germline, CDR1 is SGHNT, CDR2 YYREEE (reference sequence). Trimming took 5 bases from V and 4 from J, leaving 13 bases between them.

The chain has TRBV7-2 and TRBJ2-5, with 11 bases lining up with TRBD1. This CDR3 spans 14 amino acids. J lost 4 bases, V lost 7 bases, and 5 bases had no gene match. Germline lookup yields CDR1 SGHTA and CDR2 FQGNSA. Written as DNA, the CDR3 is TGTGCCAGCACTCCGGACAGGGGGCTAGAGACCCAGTACTTC. Its translation is CASTPDRGLETQYF.

In its sample, this clone was seen many times. The chain employs TRBV28 and TRBJ1-2; D unresolved. The CDR3 consists of 12 residues. Germline-derived CDR1 and CDR2 are MDHEN and SYDVKM. The V end lost 3 bases, the J end lost 7 bases, and 9 bases lay between the germline ends. The CDR3 bases are TGTGCCAGCAGTTTCGTCGGCGGTGGCTACACCTTC. This codes for CASSFVGGGYTF.

The chain carries TRBV7-2 and TRBJ2-5; D is ambiguous. Trimming removed 0 bases at V and 0 bases at J, with 5 bases between. The CDR3 totals 14 residues. CDR1 and CDR2 from the germline V gene are SGHTA and FQGNSA. The CDR3 loop reads CASSLAGHQETQYF. In DNA, the CDR3 is TGTGCCAGCAGCTTAGCAGGGCACCAAGAGACCCAGTACTTC.

The chain links TRBV5-1 to TRBJ1-1; 9 bases agree with TRBD1. Germline loops: CDR1 SGHRS, CDR2 YFSETQ. Unmatched junction bases numbered 2, after V lost 0 bases and J lost 2 bases. The length of the CDR3 is 15 residues. The CDR3, as DNA: TGCGCCAGCAGCTTGGCGGGACAGGGAAACACTGAAGCTTTCTTT. Encoded protein: CASSLAGQGNTEAFF. The variable domain in full, with the rest retrieved from reference TRBV5-1 and TRBJ1-1, is KAGVTQTPRYLIKTRGQQVTLSCSPISGHRSVSWYQQTPGQGLQFLFEYFSETQRNKGNFPGRFSGRQFSNSRSEMNVSTLELGDSALYLCASSLAGQGNTEAFFGQGTRLTVV.

The rearrangement joins TRBV5-6 to TRBJ1-2; tentative D call: TRBD1 (6 bases). Trimming pared 4 bases from V and 2 bases from J, leaving 15 bases between. The germline V gene has CDR1 SGHDT and CDR2 YYEEEE. This CDR3 contains 15 residues. The CDR3 region is CASSPDSGVNYGYTF. DNA of the CDR3: TGTGCCAGCAGCCCAGATTCAGGGGTAAACTATGGCTACACCTTC.

The J gene is TRBJ2-7, the V gene TRBV21-1; the table calls TRBD2, which could not be checked here. TRBV21-1 is labeled a pseudogene. This CDR3 comprises 16 residues. The CDR3 is CASSRRVTEDNYEQYF. The CDR3 DNA sequence: TGTGCCAGCAGCCGGAGGGTGACAGAAGACAACTACGAGCAGTACTTC.

Judged by abundance, this clone is medium-sized. The identical CDR3 is also encoded by other nucleotide sequences in the sample. V and J are TRBV5-6 and TRBJ1-2; D may be TRBD1 (6 bases). Trimming took off 3 bases at V and 3 bases at J, with 9 bases between the two ends. The CDR3 sequence is 13 residues long. The germline CDR1 and CDR2 sequences are SGHDT and YYEEEE. The CDR3 nucleotides are TGTGCCAGCAGCTCCGGACAGTACTATGGCTACACCTTC. It is translated as CASSSGQYYGYTF.

The chain joins TRBV5-1 to TRBJ2-1; TRBD2 matches 10 bases. J gave up 4 bases and V 7 bases, and 8 bases lay outside the gene matches. Per the germline V gene, CDR1 is SGHRS and CDR2 is YFSETQ. The CDR3 runs 15 residues. For the CDR3, the DNA is TGCGCCAGCGGCGTCTCTAGCGGGGGATACAATGAGCAGTTCTTC. Translated: CASGVSSGGYNEQFF.